The rows below give T cell receptor beta chains drawn from one sample of a study of monozygotic twins with inflammatory bowel disease. TCRdb reprocessed the 5' RACE reads and keeps a single row for each CDR3 protein, giving no DNA. The table for this sample gives about 330,000 distinct CDR3 sequences. The sample consisted of blood. Receptors originate from a human donor with ulcerative colitis or Crohn's disease, or a healthy co-twin of an affected twin (not recorded which). The CDR3 runs from the conserved cysteine through the conserved F or W.

v_call	j_call	cdr3_aa
TRBV11-2	TRBJ2-7	CASGHFGQGIREQYF
TRBV5-4	TRBJ2-2	CASSLGDTHTGELFF
TRBV20-1	TRBJ2-7	CSAKGGVYEQYF
TRBV2	TRBJ2-1	CASSDEGGNEQFF
TRBV28	TRBJ2-1	CASSHLSKAGGLYNEQFF
TRBV29-1	TRBJ2-7	CSVEKASSYEQYF
TRBV20-1	TRBJ1-4	CSAAPGDEKLFF
TRBV20-1	TRBJ1-1	CSARVNTEAFF
TRBV6-1	TRBJ2-5	CASSLAGGGKETQYF
TRBV5-1	TRBJ2-5	CASSFPGGSQETQYF
TRBV28	TRBJ2-1	CASSFAAGNLRDHHNEQFF
TRBV7-2	TRBJ1-2	CASSPGGGYGYTF
TRBV27	TRBJ2-2	CASSRGSGWTGELFF
TRBV5-1	TRBJ2-5	CASSLYGGQSKETQYF
TRBV6-4	TRBJ2-3	CASSAMGTRTDTQYF
TRBV12-3/TRBV12-4	TRBJ1-6	CASREGQGNSPLHF